This T cell receptor (beta chain) was documented in a study of long-term antiretroviral therapy in people with HIV. Points from the study as a whole: HIV repertoire CDR3 lengths ranged less widely than those of controls. Dating from about 2004 to 2017, the blood was possibly obtained under older ART regimens. Even long-term ART left TRB diversity below transplant donor controls, despite gains.

Treatment for every participant with HIV took place in the United States. Turning to this clone: Its target is not known.

Germline values: CDR1 LNHDA, CDR2 SQIVND (reference sequence). CDR3 size: 11 residues. V was trimmed by 7 bases and J by 2 bases, leaving 4 bases between them. Version v3.0 of the immunoSEQ assay ran at survey level. Data came from immunoSEQ multiplex PCR; TCRdb stores just in-frame clones and leaves some out. The repertoire holds roughly 30,000 clones, with more than 75% as singletons. The gene calls are TRBV19 and TRBJ2-3; unclear D gene. The sequencing used unsorted PBMCs, collected about 5 years after starting antiretroviral therapy. This sequence originates from a man in his forties with HIV. The CDR3 loop reads CASTYTDTQYF. CDR3 coding DNA: TGTGCCAGTACTTACACAGATACGCAGTATTTT.